These 29 T cell receptor beta chains were sequenced from one sample in a study of OX40 agonist ivuxolimab in advanced cancers. Library generation was performed with the immunoSEQ multiplex PCR assay. Imported from immuneACCESS, the table was reduced by TCRdb to in-frame sequences with V and J called. These copies leave out some clones; in studies compared against another copy, an unresolved V gene accounts for under half, and the cause of the remainder is not known. For this sample there are tens of thousands of clones; around 86% appear just once. Of the sample, 0.7% to 0.9% is held by the ten largest clones. Material: CD4+ or CD8+ T cells sorted from blood, obtained in a trial of the OX40 agonist ivuxolimab. The receptors stem from an adult with an advanced solid tumor such as melanoma, head and neck, liver or kidney cancer.

The CDR3 bases are TGTGCCAGCAGCTTATCTCAGGGAAACACTGAAGCTTTCTTT. Its translation is CASSLSQGNTEAFF. V usage is TRBV7-2 and J usage is TRBJ1-1; D possibly corresponds to TRBD1 (5 bases). The V and J ends lost 2 bases and 2 bases respectively, with 9 bases between them. CDR3 length: 14 residues. The germline gives CDR1 SGHTA, CDR2 FQGNSA.

The chain has TRBV7-9 and TRBJ2-2; D gene unclear. The CDR3 extends over 15 amino acids. The germline gives CDR1 SEHNR, CDR2 FQNEAQ (reference sequence). Trimming left V 3 bases short and J 4 bases short, with 12 bases between. The CDR3 coding sequence is TGTGCCAGCAGCTTTGCTTCTGTCTTCACCGGGGAGCTGTTTTTT. Protein product: CASSFASVFTGELFF.

This chain uses TRBV27 with TRBJ2-2; TRBD2 is a possible D gene (6 bases). The V end was cut by 8 bases, the J end by 3 bases, with 13 bases between. The CDR3 is made up of 14 amino acids. Germline CDR1 and CDR2: MNHEY and SMNVEV (reference sequence). The CDR3 coding sequence is TGTGCCAGCCAGGGAGGTTTATACACCGGGGAGCTGTTTTTT. Translating it yields CASQGGLYTGELFF.

J is TRBJ2-5 and V is TRBV9, with D uncertain. This CDR3 region has 14 residues. Germline assignment: CDR1 SGDLS and CDR2 YYNGEE. The V end was cut by 4 bases, the J end by 2 bases, with 12 bases between. The CDR3 loop reads CASSPAAQQETQYF. In nucleotides, the CDR3 is TGTGCCAGCAGCCCGGCGGCCCAACAAGAGACCCAGTACTTC.

The V call is TRBV7-9, the J call TRBJ2-2, with D tentatively TRBD2 (6 bases). CDR3 size: 15 residues. Germline V gives CDR1 SEHNR, CDR2 FQNEAQ (reference sequence). V lost 0 bases and J 6 bases, leaving 11 bases between the germline ends. CDR3 region: CASSLATSLSGELFF. CDR3 in DNA: TGTGCCAGCAGCTTAGCGACTAGTCTTTCCGGGGAGCTGTTTTTT.

This sequence joins TRBV7-2 and TRBJ1-6; D uncertain. The CDR3 length is 14 residues. Trimming removed 0 bases from V and 7 bases from J, with 7 bases in between. Germline V gene lookup returns CDR1 SGHTA and CDR2 FQGNSA. The CDR3, as DNA: TGTGCCAGCAGCTTAGCATTTACCAATTCACCCCTCCACTTT. Its translation: CASSLAFTNSPLHF.

The chain recombines TRBV7-2 with TRBJ1-5; no definite D call. V was clipped by 5 bases and J by 7 bases, with 18 bases between them. Germline CDR1 SGHTA, CDR2 FQGNSA. CDR3 length: 15 residues. CDR3 region: CASSAKSGDGQPQHF. As DNA, the CDR3 is TGTGCCAGCAGCGCAAAATCCGGGGATGGCCAGCCCCAGCATTTT. Together with reference TRBV7-2 and TRBJ1-5, the CDR3 gives the full variable domain: GAGVSQSPSNKVTEKGKDVELRCDPISGHTALYWYRQSLGQGLEFLIYFQGNSAPDKSGLPSDRFSAERTGGSVSTLTIQRTQQEDSAVYLCASSAKSGDGQPQHFGDGTRLSIL.

This clone was seen a single time. This sequence joins TRBV2 and TRBJ1-2; 8 positions agree with TRBD1. The germline V gene encodes CDR1 SNHLY and CDR2 FYNNEI. V trimming: 4 bases; J trimming: 6 bases; junction bases outside the gene matches: 4. The CDR3 is made up of 13 amino acids. The CDR3 nucleotides read TGTGCCAGCAGTGGCCAGACAGGGGATGGCTACACCTTC. As protein: CASSGQTGDGYTF.

The chain has TRBV10-1 and TRBJ2-5; D may correspond to TRBD1 or TRBD2 (5 bases each). The V end lost 5 bases, the J end lost 5 bases, and 15 bases lay between the germline ends. The length of the CDR3 is 14 residues. Germline V gene data show CDR1 as WNHNN and CDR2 as SYGVQD (reference sequence). CDR3 sequence (DNA): TGCGCCAGCAGTCTTTCAGGAGAGGGGGAGACCCAGTACTTC. It is translated as CASSLSGEGETQYF.

V is TRBV6-5 and J is TRBJ2-7; the D gene is possibly TRBD2 (5 bases). CDR1 and CDR2 from the germline V gene are MNHEY and SVGAGI. CDR3 length equals 14 residues. V was clipped by 5 bases and J by 5 bases, with 16 bases between them. CDR3 bases: TGTGCCAGCAGTGTTTTTGGACTGGGCCACGAGCAGTACTTC. Translating gives CASSVFGLGHEQYF.

The chain joins TRBV7-2 to TRBJ1-2, with D perhaps matching TRBD1 (6 bases). This CDR3 is 15 amino acids long. V was trimmed by 7 bases and J by 4 bases, leaving 19 bases between them. Per germline, CDR1 SGHTA and CDR2 FQGNSA. The CDR3 bases are TGTGCCAGCACCTCCTTTTCACAGGGCTTCTATGGCTACACCTTC. Translated, it gives CASTSFSQGFYGYTF.

This clone was found a few times. V and J are TRBV20-1 and TRBJ1-1; no firm D call. The CDR3 consists of 11 residues. Germline assignment: CDR1 DFQATT and CDR2 SNEGSKA (reference sequence). With 6 bases removed from V and 3 bases from J, the gap between germline ends came to 8 bases. The CDR3 nucleotides read TGCAGTGCCCTAAAGTACACTGAAGCTTTCTTT. Protein product: CSALKYTEAFF.

This rearrangement joins TRBV5-1 to TRBJ1-1, with D unresolved. Trimming took off 0 bases at V and 0 bases at J, with 3 bases between the two ends. Germline V lookup: CDR1 SGHRS, CDR2 YFSETQ. The CDR3 extends over 13 amino acids. CDR3 bases: TGCGCCAGCAGCTTGGGGCTGAACACTGAAGCTTTCTTT. Translated: CASSLGLNTEAFF.

This sequence joins TRBV30 and TRBJ2-3; 9 bases are shared with TRBD2. V was pared by 5 bases and J by 0 bases, with 9 bases of the junction left unmatched. Germline CDR1 and CDR2: GTSNPN and SVGIG (reference sequence). This CDR3 has 16 amino acids. This CDR3 reads CAWFSGGRASTDTQYF. CDR3 in DNA: TGTGCCTGGTTTAGCGGGGGCCGTGCTAGCACAGATACGCAGTATTTT.

A few counts support this clone. V usage is TRBV7-9 and J usage is TRBJ1-2; D is perhaps TRBD1 (6 bases). From germline, CDR1 is SEHNR and CDR2 FQNEAQ (reference sequence). The CDR3 has 12 residues. Trimming pared 5 bases from V and 8 bases from J, leaving 12 bases between. The CDR3 reads CASSHSTGGYTF. In nucleotides, the CDR3 is TGTGCCAGCAGCCATTCCACAGGGGGCTACACCTTC.

The chain has TRBV7-2 and TRBJ1-4, with 7 bases lining up with TRBD1. Germline V gene lookup returns CDR1 SGHTA and CDR2 FQGNSA. The V gene end was trimmed by 4 bases and the J gene end by 4 bases; junction bases not matched to a gene: 9. The CDR3 extends over 16 amino acids. CDR3 protein: CASSSRRTGYNEKLFF. The CDR3 DNA reads as TGTGCCAGCAGCTCACGACGGACAGGTTATAATGAAAAACTGTTTTTT. Together with reference TRBV7-2 and TRBJ1-4, the CDR3 gives the full variable domain: GAGVSQSPSNKVTEKGKDVELRCDPISGHTALYWYRQSLGQGLEFLIYFQGNSAPDKSGLPSDRFSAERTGGSVSTLTIQRTQQEDSAVYLCASSSRRTGYNEKLFFGSGTQLSVL.

The CDR3 reads CASRDSSGNTIYF. The CDR3, as DNA: TGCGCCAGCAGAGATAGCTCTGGAAACACCATATATTTT. This rearrangement joins TRBV10-1 to TRBJ1-3; D gene uncertain. The CDR3 has 13 residues. Trimming took 6 bases from V and 0 from J, leaving 6 bases between them. The germline V gene encodes CDR1 WNHNN and CDR2 SYGVQD (reference sequence).

This chain connects TRBV29-1 to TRBJ2-5; D is perhaps TRBD1 (6 bases). The CDR3 runs to 13 residues. Germline assignment: CDR1 SQVTM and CDR2 ANQGSEA. Trimming left V 3 bases short and J 4 bases short, with 12 bases between. In DNA form, the CDR3 reads TGCAGCGTTGACAGGGGCGGAGGAGAGACCCAGTACTTC. This encodes CSVDRGGGETQYF.

V and J are TRBV11-2 and TRBJ2-4, with D unclear. Germline lookup yields CDR1 SGHAT and CDR2 FQNNGV. The CDR3 loop spans 18 amino acids. V lost 7 bases and J lost 3, with 25 bases in between. This chain's CDR3 is CASNNASGYHGDKNIQYF. The DNA of the CDR3 is TGTGCCAGCAATAACGCCTCAGGCTATCATGGGGACAAAAACATTCAGTACTTC.

The rearrangement uses TRBV5-4 and TRBJ2-7, with D possibly TRBD1 on 6 matching bases. V was pared by 0 bases and J by 5 bases, with 15 bases between. This CDR3 contains 15 residues. Germline assignment: CDR1 SGHNT and CDR2 YYREEE (reference sequence). CDR3 in amino acids: CASSLVGANLNEQYF. The CDR3, as DNA: TGTGCCAGCAGCTTGGTGGGGGCAAACTTGAACGAGCAGTACTTC.

The chain combines TRBV6-1 with TRBJ1-2; the D gene is possibly TRBD1 (6 bases). Germline lookup yields CDR1 MNHNS and CDR2 SASEGT. The CDR3 loop spans 16 amino acids. V was trimmed by 0 bases and J by 6 bases, leaving 17 bases between them. The CDR3 reads CASSEAIGGLGDGYTF. CDR3 nucleotides: TGTGCCAGCAGTGAAGCAATCGGGGGGCTTGGGGATGGCTACACCTTC.

This chain connects TRBV18 to TRBJ2-3; D remains unclear. This CDR3 is built from 14 residues. Germline values: CDR1 KGHSH, CDR2 LQKENI. V was shortened by 2 bases and J by 2 bases, with 8 bases between the two germline ends. CDR3 bases: TGTGCCAGCTCACCAGGGCTCGACACAGATACGCAGTATTTT. It encodes CASSPGLDTDTQYF. Combining the CDR3 with reference TRBV18 and TRBJ2-3 gives the whole variable domain NAGVMQNPRHLVRRRGQEARLRCSPMKGHSHVYWYRQLPEEGLKFMVYLQKENIIDESGMPKERFSAEFPKEGPSILRIQQVVRGDSAAYFCASSPGLDTDTQYFGPGTRLTVL.

The CDR3 DNA sequence: TGTGCCAGCAGCCAAAGTTTTATTGGTCAGCCCCAGCATTTT. This codes for CASSQSFIGQPQHF. This chain uses TRBV11-2 with TRBJ1-5, with unresolved D. The CDR3 totals 14 residues. Germline V gives CDR1 SGHAT, CDR2 FQNNGV. Trimming pared 5 bases from V and 6 bases from J, leaving 14 bases between.

CDR3 sequence: CASSMDGSSGNTIYF. CDR3 sequence (DNA): TGTGCCAGTAGTATGGACGGTTCCTCTGGAAACACCATATATTTT. This rearrangement joins TRBV19 to TRBJ1-3; D remains unclear. The CDR3 extends over 15 amino acids. In germline, CDR1 is LNHDA, CDR2 SQIVND (reference sequence). The ends were cut back, 3 bases at V and 0 bases at J, with 9 bases in the middle.

This chain uses TRBV19 with TRBJ2-7; D possibly corresponds to TRBD2 (6 bases). CDR1 and CDR2 from the germline V gene are LNHDA and SQIVND (reference sequence). CDR3 size: 15 residues. The V gene lost 3 bases and the J gene lost 0 bases, with 12 bases spanning the gap. CDR3 residues: CASSISRDFSYEQYF. The CDR3 DNA is TGTGCCAGTAGTATCTCGCGGGACTTCTCCTACGAGCAGTACTTC.

This chain links TRBV6-5 with TRBJ1-4; D is unclear. The CDR3 runs 14 residues. V was trimmed by 6 bases and J by 4 bases, leaving 12 bases between them. The germline V gene has CDR1 MNHEY and CDR2 SVGAGI. The CDR3 protein is CASSRGRFNEKLFF. The CDR3 DNA follows: TGTGCCAGCAGCCGCGGGAGGTTTAATGAAAAACTGTTTTTT.

This chain links TRBV6-5 with TRBJ1-1; D is unresolved. The V end was cut by 5 bases, the J end by 7 bases, with 14 bases between. Germline CDR1 and CDR2: MNHEY and SVGAGI. The CDR3 sequence is 13 residues long. CDR3 in amino acids: CASSESGIGEAFF. CDR3 sequence (DNA): TGTGCCAGCAGTGAAAGTGGGATTGGTGAAGCTTTCTTT.

This rearrangement joins TRBV6-6 to TRBJ2-1; unclear D gene. The CDR3 totals 11 residues. Looked up from germline, CDR1 is MNHNY and CDR2 is SVGAGI (reference sequence). V was pared by 7 bases and J by 7 bases, with 8 bases between. The CDR3 protein is CASTYGNEQFF. The CDR3 DNA sequence: TGTGCCAGCACCTACGGGAATGAGCAGTTCTTC.

The genes are TRBV9 and TRBJ2-2, with TRBD1 identical over 9 bases. V was pared by 3 bases and J by 5 bases, with 2 bases of the junction left unmatched. The CDR3 totals 14 residues. CDR1 and CDR2 from the germline V gene are SGDLS and YYNGEE. The DNA for the CDR3 is TGTGCCAGCAGCGAGGGACAGGGAACCGGGGAGCTGTTTTTT. Amino acid sequence: CASSEGQGTGELFF.